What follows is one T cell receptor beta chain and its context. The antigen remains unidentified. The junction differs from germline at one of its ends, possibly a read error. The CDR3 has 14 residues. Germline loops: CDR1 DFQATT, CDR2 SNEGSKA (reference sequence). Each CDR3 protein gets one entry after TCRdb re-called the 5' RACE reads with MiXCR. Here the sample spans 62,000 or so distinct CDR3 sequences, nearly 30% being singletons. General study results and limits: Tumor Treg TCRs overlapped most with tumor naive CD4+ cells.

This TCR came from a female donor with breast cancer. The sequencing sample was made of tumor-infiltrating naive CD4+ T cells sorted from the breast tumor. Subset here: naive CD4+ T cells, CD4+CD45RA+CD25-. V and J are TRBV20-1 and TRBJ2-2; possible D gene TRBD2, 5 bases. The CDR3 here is CSARVPGNTGELLF. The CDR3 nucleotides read TGCAGTGCTAGAGTCCCGGGGAACACCGGGGAGCTGCTTTTT.